This is a list of T cell receptor beta chains from one sample in a study of cytomegalovirus exposure and HLA in healthy donors. The method was immunoSEQ multiplex PCR; TCRdb's version includes in-frame clones alone and lacks a portion of them. The table has about 170,000 clones, around three quarters seen once; the top ten hold 7.1%. The sequenced sample consisted of PBMCs. The receptors shown here come from a man aged 40-49 years in good health and CMV-seropositive. Both conserved end residues are part of each CDR3. Each record gives: J gene, V gene, D gene, clone size, CDR3 DNA, CDR3 protein. D genes are given only for firm matches. A row's size may be missing; if present it is once, few, many or a size class.

TRBJ1-2 TRBV6-5 TRBD1 few TGTGCCAGCAGTTTTACAGGGGTGACGAACTATGGCTACACCTTC CASSFTGVTNYGYTF
TRBJ2-1 TRBV27 NA NA TGTGCCAGCAGTCAATCCCTGTCGGTGGGGCTTAATGAGCAGTTCTTC CASSQSLSVGLNEQFF
TRBJ2-7 TRBV27 NA few TGTGCCAGCAGTTTGTACAGCCTCTCCTACGAGCAGTACTTC CASSLYSLSYEQYF
TRBJ2-5 TRBV7-2 NA NA TGTGCCAGCAGCTTTAACGGGGGTGGGTCCCAGTACTTC CASSFNGGGSQYF
TRBJ1-1 TRBV7-2 NA few TGTGCCAGCAGCTTAGCGCGTGGCACTGAAGCTTTCTTT CASSLARGTEAFF
TRBJ1-1 TRBV11-2 NA NA TGTGCCAGCAGCTTAGAGGGGGCTGACACTGAAGCTTTCTTT CASSLEGADTEAFF
TRBJ2-1 TRBV12-5 TRBD2 NA TGTGCTAGTGGCTCCGGGAGGGGGAGCTGGAATGAGCAGTTCTTC CASGSGRGSWNEQFF
TRBJ1-2 TRBV5-1 NA NA TGCGCCAGCAGCTTGGCCGGACAGTCCTATGGCTACACCTTC CASSLAGQSYGYTF
TRBJ1-2 TRBV12-5 TRBD1 once TGTGCTAGTGGTTGGTCGACAGGGGAGTATGGCTACACCTTC CASGWSTGEYGYTF
TRBJ1-6 TRBV5-1 NA NA TGCGCCAGCAGCTTGGCCGGGACACGGCATAATTCACCCCTCCACTTT CASSLAGTRHNSPLHF
TRBJ1-1 TRBV18 NA once TGTGCCAGCTCCCCATTGGACAGGAACACTGAAGCTTTCTTT CASSPLDRNTEAFF
TRBJ1-5 TRBV6-1 TRBD1 few TGTGCCAGCAGTGAAGACAGGGGAAACAATCAGCCCCAGCATTTT CASSEDRGNNQPQHF